Shown below are 11 T cell receptor beta chains from a single sample sequenced in a study of T-cell reconstitution after alpha-beta-depleted transplantation in children. TCRbeta library preparation incorporated unique molecular identifiers. Using its own MiXCR run on the PCR reads, TCRdb lists one record per CDR3 protein. The sample holds some 550,000 distinct CDR3 sequences, roughly 24% seen once. Material: PBMCs, mostly from graft donor cells, obtained 360 days after TCRalphabeta/CD19-depleted stem cell transplant. The receptors were sampled from a boy in the first two years of life who had a stem cell transplant for acute myeloid leukemia, so the T cells may come from the graft donor.

The chain employs TRBV9 and TRBJ2-1; 9 bases match TRBD1. Germline CDR1 reads SGDLS; CDR2 reads YYNGEE. V lost 2 bases and J lost 3; bases outside the gene matches: 3. CDR3 size: 15 residues. The CDR3 DNA follows: TGTGCCAGCAGCGTCGACAGGGGGGTCTACAATGAGCAGTTCTTC. Translated: CASSVDRGVYNEQFF. Filled out from reference TRBV9 and TRBJ2-1, the complete variable domain reads DSGVTQTPKHLITATGQRVTLRCSPRSGDLSVYWYQQSLDQGLQFLIQYYNGEERAKGNILERFSAQQFPDLHSELNLSSLELGDSALYFCASSVDRGVYNEQFFGPGTRLTVL.

This clonotype has a count of ten or more. The chain has TRBV12-3 or TRBV12-4 and TRBJ2-5; the match to TRBD2 covers 7 bases. The CDR3 covers 15 residues. Losses at the gene ends were 5 bases for V and 6 bases for J; bases not matched to a gene: 12. CDR3 nucleotide sequence: TGTGCCAGCAGTAAAGACCGGGACTATGGAAAGACCCAGTACTTC. The encoded protein is CASSKDRDYGKTQYF.

The rearrangement uses TRBV6-5 and TRBJ2-3; a weak D match, TRBD2 (6 bases). Germline lookup yields CDR1 MNHEY and CDR2 SVGAGI. The germline V and J ends were trimmed by 1 base and 1 base, with 9 bases remaining between them. The CDR3 length is 15 residues. The CDR3 sequence is CASSYLPGGTDTQYF. The CDR3 coding sequence is TGTGCCAGCAGTTACTTACCGGGGGGCACAGATACGCAGTATTTT.

The chain combines TRBV7-9 with TRBJ2-1, with D possibly matching TRBD2 (6 bases). Trimming left V 8 bases short and J 1 base short, with 15 bases between. Germline assignment: CDR1 SEHNR and CDR2 FQNEAQ (reference sequence). The CDR3 contains 15 residues. The CDR3 protein is CASRSPGTSYNEQFF. Written as DNA, the CDR3 is TGTGCCAGCCGATCTCCCGGGACTTCCTACAATGAGCAGTTCTTC.

This clonotype was observed many times. The gene calls are TRBV20-1 and TRBJ2-7; 7 nucleotides agree with TRBD1. CDR1 is DFQATT and CDR2 is SNEGSKA in the germline V gene (reference sequence). V was clipped by 2 bases and J by 4 bases; unmatched bases: 14. This CDR3 comprises 16 residues. This chain's CDR3 is CSARWRNRGAGYEQYF. In nucleotides, the CDR3 is TGCAGTGCTAGATGGCGGAACAGGGGCGCAGGTTACGAGCAGTACTTC.

The chain is built from TRBV20-1 and TRBJ1-1; D perhaps matches TRBD1 (5 bases). Germline V gene sequence: CDR1 DFQATT, CDR2 SNEGSKA (reference sequence). There are 13 residues in the CDR3. Trimming removed 5 bases at V and 4 bases at J, with 14 bases between. The CDR3 spells CSARPRGGTEAFF. CDR3 DNA: TGCAGTGCTCGCCCGCGGGGCGGCACTGAAGCTTTCTTT.

The chain recombines TRBV5-1 with TRBJ2-2, with D perhaps matching TRBD2 (6 bases). The CDR3 sequence is 15 residues long. The V end was cut by 2 bases, the J end by 4 bases, with 12 bases between. Per the germline V gene, CDR1 is SGHRS and CDR2 is YFSETQ. The CDR3 sequence is CASSFASGSTGELFF. The CDR3 nucleotides read TGCGCCAGCAGCTTTGCCAGCGGGTCCACCGGGGAGCTGTTTTTT.

This clonotype was observed many times. The V call is TRBV21-1, the J call TRBJ2-1; TRBD1 is the table's D call, not checked against the DNA. TRBV21-1 is a pseudogene locus. The CDR3 runs to 15 residues. CDR3 region: CASTPGIGGGNEQFF. The CDR3 nucleotides are TGTGCCAGCACCCCCGGGATAGGGGGGGGCAATGAGCAGTTCTTC.

The rearrangement joins TRBV7-3 to TRBJ2-7, with TRBD1 matching 9 bases. The CDR3 loop spans 14 amino acids. J was trimmed by 3 bases and V by 5 bases; bases with no gene match: 5. Germline V lookup: CDR1 SGHTA, CDR2 FQGTGA. The CDR3 sequence is CASSAQGQGYEQYF. CDR3 nucleotides: TGTGCCAGCAGCGCCCAGGGACAGGGCTACGAGCAGTACTTC.

The chain recombines TRBV20-1 with TRBJ2-3, with a possible D match to TRBD2 (7 bases). This CDR3 spans 15 amino acids. Trimming left V 6 bases short and J 3 bases short, with 19 bases between. Germline CDR1 reads DFQATT; CDR2 reads SNEGSKA (reference sequence). In nucleotides, the CDR3 is TGCAGTGCGAGTCCTTGGCGGGGGCGGACAGATACGCAGTATTTT. Its protein product is CSASPWRGRTDTQYF.

This clonotype showed up just a few times. The chain links TRBV7-2 to TRBJ2-5; 8 positions match TRBD2. Unmatched junction bases numbered 11, after V lost 5 bases and J lost 3 bases. In germline, CDR1 is SGHTA, CDR2 FQGNSA. The CDR3 covers 16 residues. Here the CDR3 reads CASSLHGRGGKETQYF. CDR3 coding DNA: TGTGCCAGCAGCCTACACGGCCGGGGGGGAAAAGAGACCCAGTACTTC.